The 14 T cell receptor beta chains in this list originate from one sample, sequenced in a study of glioma-infiltrating T cells. TCR alpha and beta CDR3 regions were amplified from RNA using iRepertoire nested multiplex PCR. One entry per CDR3 protein results from TCRdb running MiXCR on the multiplex PCR reads. The sample carries around 97,000 distinct CDR3 sequences, approximately 28% recorded once. Sample: glioma tissue, nonneoplastic brain tissue, or PBMCs (not recorded which). Receptors originate from a human donor with low-grade glioma or glioblastoma, undergoing nonglioma brain surgery, or in good health (not recorded which).

This clonotype was found many times. This rearrangement joins TRBV7-3 to TRBJ1-1; unclear D gene. The germline V and J ends were trimmed by 3 bases and 10 bases, with 15 bases remaining between them. The CDR3 runs 13 residues. Per germline, CDR1 SGHTA and CDR2 FQGTGA. The CDR3 DNA reads as TGTGCCAGCAGCTTGGCCCCTGGGGAGGGAGCTTTCTTT. Translated, it gives CASSLAPGEGAFF.

This clonotype was observed a handful of times. This chain joins TRBV18 and TRBJ2-5; D is perhaps TRBD1 or TRBD2 (6 bases each). The CDR3 length is 10 residues. Germline-derived CDR1 and CDR2 are KGHSH and LQKENI. The V end was cut by 9 bases, the J end by 9 bases, with 11 bases between. Here the CDR3 reads CASSGEAQYF. The CDR3 DNA reads as TGTGCCAGTTCAGGGGAGGCCCAGTACTTC.

This clonotype was seen many times. V is TRBV6-4 and J is TRBJ2-1; D might be TRBD2 (5 bases). V lost 2 bases and J lost 9, with 11 bases in between. CDR3 length: 13 amino acids. Per the germline V gene, CDR1 is MRHNA and CDR2 is SNTAGT. The CDR3 DNA reads TGTGCCAGCAGTGACACCCGAAGCGGTGAGCAGTTCTTC. Translating gives CASSDTRSGEQFF.

Notes on this clonotype: A read error is possible here, since a much larger clone lies one base away. The chain recombines TRBV2 with TRBJ1-2; a weak D match, TRBD1 (5 bases). V lost 2 bases and J lost 5, with 15 bases in between. Germline CDR1 reads SNHLY; CDR2 reads FYNNEI. There are 15 residues in the CDR3. CDR3 amino acids: CASSEWAGYKYGYTF. CDR3 sequence (DNA): TGTGCCAGCAGTGAATGGGCAGGGTATAAATATGGCTACACCTTC.

The chain links TRBV19 to TRBJ2-5; D may be TRBD2 (7 bases). The germline CDR1 and CDR2 sequences are LNHDA and SQIVND (reference sequence). The CDR3 is made up of 15 amino acids. Trimming cost V 5 bases and J 4 bases, with 17 bases left between them. CDR3 bases: TGTGCCAGTAGTCTAGGGGGGGGTCCCCGAGAGACCCAGTACTTC. This translates into CASSLGGGPRETQYF.

About this clonotype: It may be a read error: a sequence one base away is much more abundant. The chain is built from TRBV6-6 and TRBJ1-5, with 7 bases identical to TRBD1. CDR1 and CDR2 from the germline V gene are MNHNY and SVGAGI (reference sequence). This CDR3 has 15 residues. CDR3 nucleotide sequence: TGTGCCATCAGTAATCCGACAGGGACCCATCAGCCCCAGCATTTT. Amino acids: CAISNPTGTHQPQHF.

CDR3: CASSPRVYGAEAFF. DNA for the CDR3: TGTGCCAGCAGCCCACGCGTTTATGGGGCTGAAGCTTTCTTT. The chain carries TRBV7-2 and TRBJ1-1; D uncertain. V shed 5 bases and J shed 6 bases, with 16 bases lying between them. CDR1 and CDR2 (germline): SGHTA, FQGNSA. The CDR3 contains 14 residues. The full variable domain, with the rest looked up from reference TRBV7-2 and TRBJ1-1, is GAGVSQSPSNKVTEKGKDVELRCDPISGHTALYWYRQSLGQGLEFLIYFQGNSAPDKSGLPSDRFSAERTGGSVSTLTIQRTQQEDSAVYLCASSPRVYGAEAFFGQGTRLTVV.

This clonotype was observed a handful of times. One end of the junction varies from germline; a read error may be responsible. V and J are TRBV29-1 and TRBJ1-1, with D possibly being TRBD1 (5 bases). In germline, CDR1 is SQVTM, CDR2 ANQGSEA. The CDR3 length is 13 residues. The chain's CDR3 is CSVEGQDGTEASF. CDR3 bases: TGCAGCGTTGAGGGGCAGGATGGCACTGAAGCTTCCTTT. Based on the CDR3 plus reference TRBV29-1 and TRBJ1-1, the full variable domain is SAVISQKPSRDICQRGTSLTIQCQVDSQVTMMFWYRQQPGQSLTLIATANQGSEATYESGFVIDKFPISRPNLTFSTLTVSNMSPEDSSIYLCSVEGQDGTEASFGQGTRLTVV.

Note on this clonotype: Compared with germline, one end of the junction differs, possibly owing to a read error. The chain couples TRBV19 to TRBJ2-7; 8 positions agree with TRBD2. The germline V gene encodes CDR1 LNHDA and CDR2 SQIVND (reference sequence). CDR3 size: 16 residues. The CDR3 here is CASSFLAGPSSYEQHF. The DNA for the CDR3 is TGTGCCAGTAGTTTCTTAGCGGGGCCAAGCTCCTACGAGCAGCACTTC.

There are many counts of this clonotype. V gene TRBV14 combines with J gene TRBJ2-1; D remains unclear. V was clipped by 1 base and J by 5 bases, with 15 bases between them. The CDR3 loop spans 16 amino acids. From germline, CDR1 is SGHDN and CDR2 FVKESK. This CDR3 is CASSQVLAEGNNEQFF. CDR3 nucleotide sequence: TGTGCCAGCAGCCAAGTTCTTGCGGAAGGAAACAATGAGCAGTTCTTC.

This clonotype has at least ten counts. The V and J genes are TRBV20-1 and TRBJ1-2, with D hard to call. The CDR3 covers 12 residues. Trimming removed 3 bases from V and 2 bases from J, with 7 bases in between. The germline CDR1 and CDR2 sequences are DFQATT and SNEGSKA (reference sequence). CDR3 bases: TGCAGTGCTAGTTTTCGGAACTATGGCTACACCTTC. Residues: CSASFRNYGYTF.

This clonotype was detected ten times or more. This chain connects TRBV6-1 to TRBJ2-3; D possibly corresponds to TRBD1 (5 bases). There are 14 residues in the CDR3. Germline assignment: CDR1 MNHNS and CDR2 SASEGT. Trimming left V 6 bases short and J 2 bases short, with 12 bases between. The CDR3, as DNA: TGTGCCAGCAGAAAGGGGCCCTACACAGATACGCAGTATTTT. Encoded protein: CASRKGPYTDTQYF.

This clonotype has a count of ten or more. V gene TRBV7-2 combines with J gene TRBJ2-5; the D call may be TRBD1 or TRBD2 (6 bases each). V lost 1 base to trimming and J lost 0 bases, with 9 bases between them. The germline CDR1 and CDR2 sequences are SGHTA and FQGNSA. CDR3 length: 15 amino acids. CDR3 in amino acids: CASSLGRGYQETQYF. The CDR3 nucleotides are TGTGCCAGCAGCTTAGGGAGGGGGTACCAAGAGACCCAGTACTTC. The full variable domain, its missing parts supplied by reference TRBV7-2 and TRBJ2-5, is GAGVSQSPSNKVTEKGKDVELRCDPISGHTALYWYRQSLGQGLEFLIYFQGNSAPDKSGLPSDRFSAERTGGSVSTLTIQRTQQEDSAVYLCASSLGRGYQETQYFGPGTRLLVL.

This clonotype was found a few times. The chain carries TRBV29-1 and TRBJ1-1; no reliable D call. The length of the CDR3 is 12 residues. V lost 0 bases to trimming and J lost 10 bases, with 12 bases between them. Per germline, CDR1 SQVTM and CDR2 ANQGSEA. The CDR3: CSVEDNTIGAFF. For the CDR3, the DNA is TGCAGCGTTGAAGATAATACAATAGGAGCTTTCTTT.